The TCR beta chain described here comes from a study of CXCR3-negative and CXCR3-positive naive CD8 T cells. UMI labels and 5' RACE were used to prepare the TRB cDNA libraries. TCRdb reanalyzed the 5' RACE reads, giving one entry per CDR3 protein sequence and no DNA. The sample includes about 60,000 distinct CDR3 sequences. The CDR3 is 15 residues long. Germline assignment: CDR1 LNHNV and CDR2 YYDKDF (reference sequence). To note about this clonotype: Its antigen is as yet unknown.

Naive cells were sorted as CD45RO-, CCR7+, CD27+ and CD95-. Overall study results and limits: For CXCR3-positive naive cells, TRB CDR3s were more hydrophobic than those of CXCR3-negative naive cells.

The TCR comes from a human donor in good health. Some clones in this sample may be carry-over from other donors' samples. This chain connects TRBV15 to TRBJ1-2; TCRdb names TRBD1, which stays unverified in the absence of DNA. Sequenced: naive CXCR3+ CD8+ T cells from blood. Documented subset: CD45RO-CCR7+CD27+CD95- naive CD8+ T cells expressing CXCR3 (TNR3+). CDR3: CATSREGEWGDGYTF.